This TCR beta chain was identified during a study of vaccination and CD4 T cells after COVID-19. The treatment denotes: roughly 11-day PBMC culture with coronavirus spike peptide pools or control peptides (ViraFEST assay). Once peptide pools had expanded antigen-specific T cells, ViraFEST sequenced TCRs. Every well contained approximately 2.1 million PBMCs, which were grown with around 10 IU/ml IL-2 and approximately 9.5 ug/ml peptide pools. Study results and caveats: Although the median of SARS-CoV-2-reactive clonotypes rose from about 20 to 38, the change was not significant.

The Oncomine TCR Beta short-read assay generated sequence data from the DNA of cultured CD4+ T cells. TCRdb recomputed calls from the PCR reads with MiXCR, one row per CDR3 protein. The sample has about 7,600 distinct CDR3 sequences, over 20% seen once. This clonotype is deemed medium-sized (0.01 to 0.1%). Its specificity is unknown. With 1 base removed from V and 12 bases from J, the gap between germline ends came to 16 bases. This CDR3 region has 13 residues. Germline V gene data show CDR1 as SGHTA and CDR2 as FQGNSA. The sequence was collected from a human donor who had recovered from COVID-19. The chain carries TRBV7-2 and TRBJ2-7, with D possibly TRBD1 on 5 matching bases. Sequences were derived from CD4+ T cells from blood, cultured in vitro, sampled after SARS-CoV-2 vaccination. The chain's CDR3 is CASSLEGAGIRYF. CDR3 DNA sequence: TGTGCCAGCAGCTTAGAAGGGGCAGGGATCCGGTACTTC.